Each of the 8 T cell receptor beta chains below was sequenced from the same sample in a study of T cells in localized non-small cell lung cancer. Sequencing was performed with immunoSEQ multiplex PCR; in TCRdb, only in-frame clones are kept and a portion is missing. Of 70,000 to 80,000 clones in the sample, more than 70% were seen once. Sequences were derived from peripheral blood, sampled before any cancer treatment. These receptor sequences come from a woman between 40 and 69 years old with stage I squamous cell lung carcinoma.

This chain uses TRBV30 with TRBJ1-2, with D hard to call. Per germline, CDR1 GTSNPN and CDR2 SVGIG (reference sequence). This CDR3 spans 14 amino acids. V lost 1 base, J lost 0 bases, and 9 bases lay in between. The CDR3 reads CAWSEVGANYGYTF. In DNA form, the CDR3 reads TGTGCCTGGAGTGAGGTGGGAGCTAACTATGGCTACACCTTC.

The chain joins TRBV30 to TRBJ2-7, with D perhaps TRBD1 or TRBD2 (5 bases each). Between the trimmed V and J ends, which lost 0 bases and 1 base, there was a span of 10 bases. Germline values: CDR1 GTSNPN, CDR2 SVGIG (reference sequence). The CDR3 length is 14 residues. The CDR3 nucleotides read TGTGCCTGGAGTGTAGGGACGTATTCCTACGAGCAGTACTTC. Translated, it gives CAWSVGTYSYEQYF.

The table lists this clone with a count of one. The CDR3 coding sequence is TGTGCCTGGAGCGTACAAGAGACCCAGTACTTC. It translates to CAWSVQETQYF. The chain is built from TRBV30 and TRBJ2-5; the D is unclear. V lost 3 bases to trimming and J lost 2 bases, with 4 bases between them. This CDR3 comprises 11 residues. Germline CDR1 GTSNPN, CDR2 SVGIG (reference sequence). The full variable domain, its missing parts supplied by reference TRBV30 and TRBJ2-5, is SQTIHQWPATLVQPVGSPLSLECTVEGTSNPNLYWYRQAAGRGLQLLFYSVGIGQISSEVPQNLSASRPQDRQFILSSKKLLLSDSGFYLCAWSVQETQYFGPGTRLLVL.

This rearrangement joins TRBV7-9 to TRBJ2-5, with 14 nucleotides matching TRBD2. This CDR3 is 16 amino acids long. The germline V gene encodes CDR1 SEHNR and CDR2 FQNEAQ (reference sequence). J was trimmed by 5 bases and V by 5 bases; bases with no gene match: 7. In DNA, the CDR3 is TGTGCCAGCAGCCCGCATGGACTAGCGGGGGGCGAGACCCAGTACTTC. Amino acid sequence: CASSPHGLAGGETQYF. Looking up the rest from reference TRBV7-9 and TRBJ2-5 gives the full variable domain: DTGVSQNPRHKITKRGQNVTFRCDPISEHNRLYWYRQTLGQGPEFLTYFQNEAQLEKSRLLSDRFSAERPKGSFSTLEIQRTEQGDSAMYLCASSPHGLAGGETQYFGPGTRLLVL.

The count of this clone is one. V gene TRBV6-1 combines with J gene TRBJ2-7; 9 nucleotides match TRBD1. The junction had 3 bases not matched to a gene; V was cut back by 4 bases and J by 2 bases. The CDR3 is 14 residues long. Germline CDR1 and CDR2: MNHNS and SASEGT. In nucleotides, the CDR3 is TGTGCCAGCAGTGGGACAGGGGCGACCTACGAGCAGTACTTC. Translating it yields CASSGTGATYEQYF.

This sequence joins TRBV15 and TRBJ1-5; 7 nucleotides agree with TRBD1. With 0 bases clipped from V and 3 bases from J, the junction kept 5 bases outside the gene matches. The CDR3 consists of 16 residues. Per germline, CDR1 LNHNV and CDR2 YYDKDF (reference sequence). The CDR3 here is CATSREDREHNQPQHF. CDR3 nucleotides: TGTGCCACCAGCAGAGAAGACAGGGAGCACAATCAGCCCCAGCATTTT.

The V gene is TRBV4-2, the J gene TRBJ2-5; 9 bases fit TRBD2. This CDR3 has 18 residues. J lost 4 bases, V lost 0 bases, and 12 bases had no gene match. From germline, CDR1 is LGHNA and CDR2 YNFKEQ. DNA of the CDR3: TGTGCCAGCAGCCAAGATCTGGCGGGGGGGGCACGGTTAGAGACCCAGTACTTC. Amino acids: CASSQDLAGGARLETQYF.

The chain uses TRBV4-1 and TRBJ1-3; D is perhaps TRBD1 (5 bases). Between the trimmed V and J ends, which lost 0 bases and 1 base, there was a span of 13 bases. The CDR3 sequence is 17 residues long. Germline V gene lookup returns CDR1 MGHRA and CDR2 YSYEKL. This CDR3 is CASSQDLLRGSGNTIYF. CDR3 DNA: TGCGCCAGCAGCCAAGATCTTTTGAGGGGTTCTGGAAACACCATATATTTT.